The 25 T cell receptor beta chains given below trace back to one sample, sequenced in a study of T cells expressing NK-cell markers. Reprocessing the 5' RACE reads, TCRdb reports a single entry for every CDR3 protein and omits DNA. This sample's table reports about 550,000 distinct CDR3 sequences. The sequencing input was blood T cells: a sorted CD56 or NKG2C T cell subset, CD4+ or CD8+ T cells, or bulk PBMC T cells (not recorded which). The receptor source for this set is a man aged 18-30 years in good health.

The chain employs TRBV7-2 and TRBJ1-4. This CDR3 comprises 16 residues. Germline values: CDR1 SGHTA, CDR2 FQGNSA. The CDR3 loop reads CASSMRVGGGNEKLFF.

The CDR3 loop reads CASTRSVGAGKTQYF. V gene TRBV6-2 or TRBV6-3 combines with J gene TRBJ2-5; the TCRdb call, TRBD2, lacks DNA for checking. Germline V gene data show CDR1 as MNHEY and CDR2 as SVGEGT. CDR3 length: 15 residues.

The chain joins TRBV5-1 to TRBJ2-7; TCRdb's D call, TRBD2, is unchecked because there is no DNA. The CDR3 is 15 residues long. Looked up from germline, CDR1 is SGHRS and CDR2 is YFSETQ. CDR3 in amino acids: CASSMTSGPSYEQYF.

This chain uses TRBV5-1 with TRBJ2-7; the TCRdb call, TRBD2, lacks DNA for checking. This CDR3 has 14 amino acids. Germline V gives CDR1 SGHRS, CDR2 YFSETQ. CDR3 in amino acids: CASGGAGAEYEQYF.

The chain has TRBV3-1 and TRBJ1-2; TCRdb names TRBD1, which stays unverified in the absence of DNA. CDR1 LGHDT and CDR2 YNNKEL come from the germline V gene (reference sequence). CDR3 length equals 14 residues. CDR3 loop: CASSPDRGHYGYTF.

The rearrangement joins TRBV6-5 to TRBJ2-7; the TCRdb D gene call, TRBD1, has no DNA to confirm it. The CDR3 totals 13 residues. The germline CDR1 and CDR2 sequences are MNHEY and SVGAGI. This CDR3 is CASTSRPRDEQYF.

The rearrangement uses TRBV20-1 and TRBJ1-5. Germline CDR1 and CDR2: DFQATT and SNEGSKA (reference sequence). This CDR3 is built from 14 residues. CDR3 sequence: CSASVTGGLQPQHF.

The rearrangement links TRBV11-3 to TRBJ1-1; TCRdb reports TRBD1, a call that lacks DNA to check it against. Germline assignment: CDR1 SGHNT and CDR2 YENEEA. The CDR3 has 15 residues. CDR3 region: CASSLVAAGGPEAFF.

The gene calls are TRBV6-2 or TRBV6-3 and TRBJ2-1; the D gene TCRdb calls, TRBD2, cannot be checked with no DNA. This CDR3 is built from 19 residues. Germline V gene data show CDR1 as MNHEY and CDR2 as SVGEGT. CDR3 loop: CASSHPRVGVPGPYNEQFF.

The rearrangement joins TRBV5-1 to TRBJ2-7; the D call of TRBD2 rests on TCRdb alone, since no DNA is present to check it. The CDR3 runs 16 residues. Germline CDR1 SGHRS, CDR2 YFSETQ. CDR3 sequence reads: CASSQGLAGSTYEQYF.

The chain uses TRBV7-9 and TRBJ2-7; the TCRdb call, TRBD1, lacks DNA for checking. Germline-derived CDR1 and CDR2 are SEHNR and FQNEAQ (reference sequence). The CDR3 extends over 15 amino acids. CDR3: CASSMDRPIAYEQYF.

V gene TRBV12-3 or TRBV12-4 combines with J gene TRBJ1-4. The CDR3 covers 20 residues. The CDR3: CASTWRSWAMGNATNEKLFF.

The rearrangement uses TRBV20-1 and TRBJ1-5; TCRdb returns TRBD1, unconfirmable since there is no DNA. The CDR3 is made up of 15 amino acids. Germline CDR1 and CDR2: DFQATT and SNEGSKA (reference sequence). CDR3 region: CSARDRGDGYQPQHF.

This chain connects TRBV14 to TRBJ2-7. From germline, CDR1 is SGHDN and CDR2 FVKESK. This CDR3 has 16 amino acids. This chain's CDR3 is CASSQDTRYRPYEQYF.

The V call is TRBV19, the J call TRBJ1-2. The length of the CDR3 is 15 residues. Germline V lookup: CDR1 LNHDA, CDR2 SQIVND (reference sequence). The CDR3 reads CATKQQGEPNYGYTF.

The chain has TRBV6-1 and TRBJ2-3; there is no DNA to check the TCRdb D call of TRBD2. Looked up from germline, CDR1 is MNHNS and CDR2 is SASEGT. The CDR3 has 15 residues. The CDR3 sequence is CASSETVYLPDTQYF.

The rearrangement links TRBV12-3 or TRBV12-4 to TRBJ2-7. The CDR3 extends over 13 amino acids. This CDR3 reads CASSLSSRGEQYF.

The chain couples TRBV4-3 to TRBJ2-6; TCRdb's assignment of TRBD1 cannot be checked, as there is no DNA. The CDR3 extends over 16 amino acids. The germline V gene has CDR1 LGHNA and CDR2 YSLEER. CDR3 in amino acids: CASSQDGGIGANVLTF.

V and J are TRBV28 and TRBJ1-1; TCRdb calls TRBD1, which cannot be checked without DNA. The CDR3 covers 15 residues. Germline lookup yields CDR1 MDHEN and CDR2 SYDVKM. This CDR3 reads CASSQGARGSTEAFF.

This rearrangement joins TRBV5-1 to TRBJ2-1; the TRBD1 assignment by TCRdb is unverifiable without DNA. The germline V gene encodes CDR1 SGHRS and CDR2 YFSETQ. This CDR3 is built from 15 residues. The CDR3 region is CASSLWGDLANEQFF.

The chain is built from TRBV4-3 and TRBJ1-2; TCRdb selects TRBD1, and the lack of DNA leaves this call unchecked. The CDR3 runs 16 residues. Per the germline V gene, CDR1 is LGHNA and CDR2 is YSLEER. The CDR3 spells CASKPGTGEGNYGYTF.

The chain combines TRBV6-2 or TRBV6-3 with TRBJ2-1; there is no DNA to check the TCRdb D call of TRBD2. The CDR3 covers 14 residues. In germline, CDR1 is MNHEY, CDR2 SVGEGT. The CDR3 sequence is CASGLLGVADEQFF.

The chain links TRBV12-3 or TRBV12-4 to TRBJ2-3. This CDR3 region has 11 residues. CDR3 amino acids: CASSTINTQYF.

This chain uses TRBV12-3 or TRBV12-4 with TRBJ2-2; TCRdb calls TRBD1, which cannot be checked without DNA. The CDR3 sequence is 16 residues long. This chain's CDR3 is CASSYGTVVRAGELFF.

The rearrangement joins TRBV12-3 or TRBV12-4 to TRBJ2-5; as DNA is missing, the TRBD2 call by TCRdb cannot be tested. The CDR3 is 16 amino acids. The CDR3 sequence is CASSPWTSGSLETQYF.